What follows are 27 T cell receptor beta chains derived from one specimen sequenced in a study of blood T cells in healthy people across ages. Using a J-beta primer mix together with a sample-barcoded 5' primer, a second PCR was run for roughly 6 to 11 cycles. TCRdb ran MiXCR on the 5' RACE reads and lists one entry per CDR3 protein. In the table there are approximately 1,000,000 distinct CDR3 sequences, 35% to 40% of which are singletons. Sequencing was performed on blood. The receptors here all came from a man between 18 and 35 years old in good health.

This clonotype turned up a few times. The chain has TRBV5-1 and TRBJ1-2; D is uncertain. Germline V gene sequence: CDR1 SGHRS, CDR2 YFSETQ. V was shortened by 3 bases and J by 7 bases, with 10 bases between the two germline ends. The CDR3 consists of 12 residues. As DNA, the CDR3 is TGCGCCAGCAGCTCAGACAACAGTGGCTACACCTTC. It codes for CASSSDNSGYTF.

This clonotype occurred a few times. The V gene is TRBV25-1, the J gene TRBJ2-7; 11 bases are shared with TRBD1. Germline CDR1 and CDR2: MGHDK and SYGVNS. CDR3 length: 16 amino acids. V lost 3 bases, J lost 4 bases, and 8 bases stayed unmatched. The CDR3 loop reads CASSESGQGAIYEQYF. The CDR3 region has the DNA TGTGCCAGCAGTGAGTCAGGACAGGGGGCGATATACGAGCAGTACTTC.

This clonotype was observed a handful of times. The chain is built from TRBV11-2 and TRBJ1-2, with D uncertain. CDR3 size: 14 residues. Trimming pared 0 bases from V and 5 bases from J, leaving 10 bases between. The germline V gene encodes CDR1 SGHAT and CDR2 FQNNGV. The CDR3 DNA is TGTGCCAGCAGCTTAGATGGTCTCATTTATGGCTACACCTTC. It specifies CASSLDGLIYGYTF.

The chain combines TRBV4-3 with TRBJ2-1; TRBD2 matches at 8 bases. Unmatched junction bases numbered 3, after V lost 2 bases and J lost 0 bases. The CDR3 extends over 16 amino acids. Germline V gene data show CDR1 as LGHNA and CDR2 as YSLEER. CDR3 sequence: CASSQNAGGSYNEQFF. The CDR3 DNA follows: TGCGCCAGCAGCCAAAATGCGGGGGGCTCCTACAATGAGCAGTTCTTC.

This chain links TRBV5-5 with TRBJ2-2, with TRBD1 matching 8 bases. Germline CDR1 reads SGHKS; CDR2 reads YYEKEE (reference sequence). V shed 6 bases and J 5 bases; nucleotides not matched to a gene: 12. CDR3 size: 16 residues. The chain's CDR3 is CASIPRQGLSTGELFF. In DNA form, the CDR3 reads TGTGCCAGCATCCCTCGACAGGGGTTGAGTACCGGGGAGCTGTTTTTT.

The genes are TRBV9 and TRBJ1-2, with TRBD1 as a possible D gene (6 bases). Per the germline V gene, CDR1 is SGDLS and CDR2 is YYNGEE. V lost 3 bases and J lost 4, with 16 bases in between. CDR3 length: 15 residues. In nucleotides, the CDR3 is TGTGCCAGCAGCGACTCGGGGGGCAGCACCTATGGCTACACCTTC. Its translation is CASSDSGGSTYGYTF.

This clonotype was recorded a few times. V is TRBV20-1 and J is TRBJ2-5; no reliable D call. Between the trimmed V and J ends, which lost 0 bases and 5 bases, there was a span of 13 bases. The germline gives CDR1 DFQATT, CDR2 SNEGSKA (reference sequence). The CDR3 is 14 amino acids. In nucleotides, the CDR3 is TGCAGTGCTAGAGATCCAAGACTTATGGAGACCCAGTACTTC. Translation: CSARDPRLMETQYF.

The chain couples TRBV12-3 or TRBV12-4 to TRBJ1-1; the D is unclear. V was shortened by 7 bases and J by 4 bases, with 7 bases between the two germline ends. CDR3 length equals 11 residues. The CDR3 region is CASTMSTEAFF. For the CDR3, the DNA is TGTGCCAGCACCATGAGCACTGAAGCTTTCTTT.

The V and J genes are TRBV29-1 and TRBJ1-1, with D unresolved. This CDR3 region has 11 residues. Trimming took 6 bases from V and 2 from J, leaving 7 bases between them. Per germline, CDR1 SQVTM and CDR2 ANQGSEA. CDR3 sequence reads: CSVHRNTEAFF. The CDR3 nucleotides read TGCAGCGTGCACAGAAACACTGAAGCTTTCTTT.

The genes are TRBV12-3 or TRBV12-4 and TRBJ2-7; the match to TRBD2 covers 7 bases. This CDR3 is 15 amino acids long. The junction had 10 bases not matched to a gene; V was cut back by 1 base and J by 7 bases. The CDR3 protein is CASSLGPSGHNEQYF. The CDR3 nucleotides read TGTGCCAGCAGTTTAGGTCCTAGCGGACACAATGAGCAGTACTTC.

As to this clonotype: Given a much more abundant clone one base away, this may be a read error. In DNA form, the CDR3 reads TGTGCCAGCAGCCCGGAGACAGATAGTTCTAACTATGGCTACACCTTC. Its protein is CASSPETDSSNYGYTF. The chain combines TRBV27 with TRBJ1-2; weak D call: TRBD1 (5 bases). The CDR3 covers 16 residues. The V and J ends lost 6 bases and 0 bases respectively, with 17 bases between them. Germline V gives CDR1 MNHEY, CDR2 SMNVEV (reference sequence).

V and J are TRBV2 and TRBJ2-7; perhaps TRBD2 as D (6 bases). Germline lookup yields CDR1 SNHLY and CDR2 FYNNEI. The CDR3 extends over 12 amino acids. Trimming left V 7 bases short and J 6 bases short, with 13 bases between. The CDR3 loop is CASTERGGEQYF. The CDR3 coding sequence is TGTGCCAGCACAGAACGGGGAGGCGAGCAGTACTTC.

This chain joins TRBV12-3 or TRBV12-4 and TRBJ1-6; D gene uncertain. V lost 6 bases and J 9 bases, leaving 15 bases between the germline ends. The length of the CDR3 is 14 residues. The DNA of the CDR3 is TGTGCCAGCAGCCCAGCTGGCGCGACTTCACCCCTCCACTTT. The encoded protein is CASSPAGATSPLHF.

This chain uses TRBV18 with TRBJ2-3; 9 bases map to TRBD1. The germline V gene has CDR1 KGHSH and CDR2 LQKENI. After removal of 2 bases from V and 1 base from J, the junction contained 4 bases not matched to a gene. There are 16 residues in the CDR3. The CDR3 is CASSPADRGGTDTQYF. CDR3 in DNA: TGTGCCAGCTCACCAGCGGACAGGGGAGGCACAGATACGCAGTATTTT. The full variable domain, its missing parts supplied by reference TRBV18 and TRBJ2-3, is NAGVMQNPRHLVRRRGQEARLRCSPMKGHSHVYWYRQLPEEGLKFMVYLQKENIIDESGMPKERFSAEFPKEGPSILRIQQVVRGDSAAYFCASSPADRGGTDTQYFGPGTRLTVL.

This clonotype was counted between two and nine times. The chain couples TRBV7-9 to TRBJ2-3; D may be TRBD1 or TRBD2 (5 bases each). V was cut by 7 bases and J by 8 bases, with 13 bases left in between. The CDR3 consists of 12 residues. Germline CDR1 and CDR2: SEHNR and FQNEAQ (reference sequence). The CDR3 region has the DNA TGTGCCAGCAACAACGGGGCGGGTACGCAGTATTTT. Translating gives CASNNGAGTQYF. Full variable domain (rest looked up from reference TRBV7-9 and TRBJ2-3): DTGVSQNPRHKITKRGQNVTFRCDPISEHNRLYWYRQTLGQGPEFLTYFQNEAQLEKSRLLSDRFSAERPKGSFSTLEIQRTEQGDSAMYLCASNNGAGTQYFGPGTRLTVL.

The table lists this clonotype with a few counts. This chain connects TRBV29-1 to TRBJ2-2, with D unclear. V was trimmed by 6 bases and J by 6 bases, leaving 11 bases between them. This CDR3 has 12 amino acids. The germline gives CDR1 SQVTM, CDR2 ANQGSEA. The CDR3 nucleotides are TGCAGCGTACCAATAGGACCCGGGGAGCTGTTTTTT. It translates to CSVPIGPGELFF.

A few counts support this clonotype. The chain links TRBV12-3 or TRBV12-4 to TRBJ1-1, with D hard to call. V was trimmed by 1 base and J by 2 bases, leaving 14 bases between them. The CDR3 is 16 residues long. In DNA, the CDR3 is TGTGCCAGCAGTTTAGGTGGTTTTTTTGGAAACACTGAAGCTTTCTTT. Translation gives CASSLGGFFGNTEAFF.

This clonotype has more than one count but fewer than ten. The chain combines TRBV2 with TRBJ1-5; 10 bases match TRBD1. V lost 7 bases and J lost 6; bases outside the gene matches: 9. The CDR3 runs to 15 residues. Germline V CDR1 and CDR2: SNHLY, FYNNEI. The chain's CDR3 is CASIGTGDWGQPQHF. Here the CDR3 DNA reads TGTGCCAGCATCGGGACAGGGGATTGGGGTCAGCCCCAGCATTTT.

The V call is TRBV6-6, the J call TRBJ2-3, with 9 positions matching TRBD2. V lost 2 bases to trimming and J lost 2 bases; unmatched junction nucleotides: 2. The CDR3 is 15 residues long. The V gene's germline CDR1 is MNHNY and CDR2 SVGAGI (reference sequence). The CDR3 region has the DNA TGTGCCAGCAGTTACCGCGGGGGGGCCACAGATACGCAGTATTTT. Its protein is CASSYRGGATDTQYF.

This clonotype was seen a few times. The chain links TRBV3-1 to TRBJ2-3; 8 bases line up with TRBD1. Unmatched junction bases numbered 11, after V lost 7 bases and J lost 8 bases. Germline V gives CDR1 LGHDT, CDR2 YNNKEL (reference sequence). The CDR3 sequence is 14 residues long. For the CDR3, the DNA is TGTGCCAGCACTTTGATGACAGGGGAGACTACGCAGTATTTT. Translating it yields CASTLMTGETTQYF.

This clonotype was counted only a few times. Written as DNA, the CDR3 is TGCAGCGTTGAAATTAGGGGAACTGAAGCTTTCTTT. Translation gives CSVEIRGTEAFF. This chain connects TRBV29-1 to TRBJ1-1; D might be TRBD1 (5 bases). Trimming shortened V by 2 bases and J by 5 bases, and 9 bases separated the two germline ends. In germline, CDR1 is SQVTM, CDR2 ANQGSEA. The CDR3 loop spans 12 amino acids.

This clonotype was picked up many times. CDR3 amino acids: CSVADRREQPQHF. CDR3 coding DNA: TGCAGCGTCGCCGACCGGAGGGAACAGCCCCAGCATTTT. The chain is built from TRBV29-1 and TRBJ1-5; D not certain. The germline V gene has CDR1 SQVTM and CDR2 ANQGSEA. V gave up 6 bases and J gave up 7 bases, with 16 bases separating them. CDR3 length: 13 residues.

V is TRBV10-3 and J is TRBJ2-3, with D perhaps TRBD2 (5 bases). CDR3 length equals 14 residues. Germline V lookup: CDR1 ENHRY, CDR2 SYGVKD. Trimming removed 11 bases at V and 1 base at J, with 16 bases between. The CDR3 sequence: CAVKPGIGTDTQYF. In DNA, the CDR3 is TGTGCCGTCAAACCGGGGATCGGCACAGATACGCAGTATTTT.

This clonotype came up many times. The gene calls are TRBV5-1 and TRBJ2-1; D ambiguous. CDR3 length: 14 residues. Germline V lookup: CDR1 SGHRS, CDR2 YFSETQ. Deletions cut 0 bases from V and 7 bases from J, with 11 bases between. CDR3 residues: CASSLEGSGNEQFF. The DNA of the CDR3 is TGCGCCAGCAGCTTGGAAGGTAGTGGTAATGAGCAGTTCTTC.

The V call is TRBV6-5, the J call TRBJ1-1; D remains ambiguous. The CDR3 loop spans 15 amino acids. CDR1 MNHEY and CDR2 SVGAGI come from the germline V gene. V lost 0 bases and J 0 bases, leaving 8 bases between the germline ends. CDR3 region: CASSYSIALNTEAFF. CDR3 DNA: TGTGCCAGCAGTTACTCTATTGCGTTGAACACTGAAGCTTTCTTT.

Only one count was recorded for this clonotype. The V call is TRBV5-1, the J call TRBJ2-1; D possibly corresponds to TRBD2 (5 bases). The CDR3 spans 13 residues. V gave up 0 bases and J gave up 10 bases, with 11 bases separating them. CDR1 SGHRS and CDR2 YFSETQ come from the germline V gene. The DNA of the CDR3 is TGCGCCAGCAGCTTGGCCGGGATGGACGAGCAGTTCTTC. Translated: CASSLAGMDEQFF.

The V gene is TRBV4-1, the J gene TRBJ1-4, with D hard to call. From germline, CDR1 is MGHRA and CDR2 YSYEKL. Between the trimmed V and J ends, which lost 1 base and 10 bases, there was a span of 10 bases. This CDR3 is built from 13 residues. This CDR3 is CASSQVIPGKLFF. In nucleotides, the CDR3 is TGCGCCAGCAGCCAAGTGATCCCGGGAAAACTGTTTTTT.